The TCR beta chain described here comes from a study of cytomegalovirus exposure and HLA in healthy donors. 60 Vbeta and 13 Jbeta primers were used in PCR. The repertoire was sequenced with immunoSEQ multiplex PCR; TCRdb's copy has only in-frame clones and lacks some. The data hold 55,000 to 75,000 clones, with 60% to 70% observed a single time. About this clone itself: Antigen: not known.

General study results and limits: An ancestry cluster, one associated with Asian ancestry, reportedly showed fewer N-insertions than the 666-donor mean in a later analysis. Productive status was seen about 90% or about 30% of the time for most TCR beta V segments in an earlier analysis.

Sample: PBMCs. The sequence was obtained from a man in his forties or fifties in good health and CMV-seropositive.

This CDR3 reads CASSIPTGTNVLTF. The CDR3 DNA sequence: TGTGCCAGTAGTATACCGACCGGGACCAACGTCCTGACTTTC. The chain recombines TRBV19 with TRBJ2-6; possible D gene TRBD2, 5 bases. V gave up 2 bases and J gave up 8 bases, with 10 bases separating them. The length of the CDR3 is 14 residues. Germline values: CDR1 LNHDA, CDR2 SQIVND (reference sequence). The whole variable domain, filled in from reference TRBV19 and TRBJ2-6, reads DGGITQSPKYLFRKEGQNVTLSCEQNLNHDAMYWYRQDPGQGLRLIYYSQIVNDFQKGDIAEGYSVSREKKESFPLTVTSAQKNPTAFYLCASSIPTGTNVLTFGAGSRLTVL.